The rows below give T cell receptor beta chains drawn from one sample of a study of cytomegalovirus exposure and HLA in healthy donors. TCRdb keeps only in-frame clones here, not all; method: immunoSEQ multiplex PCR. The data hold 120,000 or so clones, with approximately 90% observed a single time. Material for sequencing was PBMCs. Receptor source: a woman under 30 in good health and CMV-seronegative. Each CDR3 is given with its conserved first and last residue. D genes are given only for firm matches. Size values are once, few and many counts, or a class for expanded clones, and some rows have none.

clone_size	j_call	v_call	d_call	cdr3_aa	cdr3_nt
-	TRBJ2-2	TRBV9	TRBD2	CASSVAGLAGGGELFF	TGTGCCAGCAGCGTAGCGGGACTAGCGGGGGGCGGGGAGCTGTTTTTT
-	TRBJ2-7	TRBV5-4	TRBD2	CASSEGLEYEQYF	TGTGCCAGCAGTGAGGGACTAGAATACGAGCAGTACTTC
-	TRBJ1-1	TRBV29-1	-	CSSRKAGGTEAFF	TGCAGCTCCCGAAAAGCTGGGGGGACTGAAGCTTTCTTT
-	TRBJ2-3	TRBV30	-	CAWSEGLGTDTQYF	TGTGCCTGGAGCGAGGGCCTGGGCACAGATACGCAGTATTTT
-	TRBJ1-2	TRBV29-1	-	CSVNRDYYGYTF	TGCAGCGTCAACAGAGATTACTATGGCTACACCTTC
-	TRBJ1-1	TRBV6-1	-	CASPSRNTEAFF	TGTGCCAGCCCTAGCAGAAACACTGAAGCTTTCTTT
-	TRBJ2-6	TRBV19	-	CASSISGSGANVLTF	TGTGCCAGTAGTATTTCCGGGTCTGGGGCCAACGTCCTGACTTTC
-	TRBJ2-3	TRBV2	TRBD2	CASSFTGGDTQYF	TGTGCCAGCAGTTTTACGGGGGGGGATACGCAGTATTTT
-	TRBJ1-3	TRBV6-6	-	CANTGTKAGNTIYF	TGTGCCAACACCGGGACAAAGGCTGGAAACACCATATATTTT
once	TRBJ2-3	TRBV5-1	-	CASSLSSADTQYF	TGCGCCAGCAGCTTGTCAAGCGCAGATACGCAGTATTTT
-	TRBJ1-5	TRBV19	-	CASSTTGVYSNQPQHF	TGTGCCAGTAGTACCACAGGCGTTTATAGCAATCAGCCCCAGCATTTT
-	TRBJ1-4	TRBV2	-	CASSDRGGNNEKLFF	TGTGCCAGCAGTGATCGAGGAGGAAACAATGAAAAGCTGTTTTTT
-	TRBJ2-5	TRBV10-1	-	CASSEEYEETQYF	TGCGCCAGCAGTGAGGAGTACGAAGAGACCCAGTACTTC
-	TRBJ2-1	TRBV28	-	CASSLPRVGEQFF	TGTGCCAGCAGTCTCCCCCGGGTAGGTGAGCAGTTCTTC
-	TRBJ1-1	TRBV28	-	CASSLRRSRQLNTEAFF	TGTGCCAGCAGTTTACGACGGTCACGACAATTGAACACTGAAGCTTTCTTT
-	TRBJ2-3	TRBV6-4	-	CASSITVQPTDTQYF	TGTGCCAGCAGTATCACGGTACAGCCCACAGATACGCAGTATTTT
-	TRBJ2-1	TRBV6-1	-	CASSAPGSSYNEQFF	TGTGCCAGCAGTGCCCCCGGGAGCTCCTACAATGAGCAGTTCTTC
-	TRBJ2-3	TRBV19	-	CASSRGLGTDTQYF	TGTGCCAGTAGTAGGGGCTTGGGCACAGATACGCAGTATTTT
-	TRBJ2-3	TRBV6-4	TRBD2	CASRAGEGEDTDTQYF	TGTGCCAGCAGAGCGGGGGAGGGGGAAGACACAGATACGCAGTATTTT
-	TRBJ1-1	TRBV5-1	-	CASSLSTGQSEAFF	TGCGCCAGCAGCTTGTCTACAGGGCAATCTGAAGCTTTCTTT
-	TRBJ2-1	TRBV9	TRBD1	CASSVTGTGLRNEQFF	TGTGCCAGCAGCGTAACAGGGACAGGCTTAAGGAATGAGCAGTTCTTC
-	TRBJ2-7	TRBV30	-	CAWRLPGISDEQYF	TGTGCCTGGAGACTACCAGGGATTTCTGACGAGCAGTACTTC
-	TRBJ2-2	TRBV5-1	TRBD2	CASSLMGGSRELFF	TGCGCCAGCAGCTTGATGGGCGGGAGCCGGGAGCTGTTTTTT
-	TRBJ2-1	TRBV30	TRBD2	CAWSVGTSGGNEQFF	TGTGCCTGGAGTGTTGGGACTAGCGGGGGTAATGAGCAGTTCTTC
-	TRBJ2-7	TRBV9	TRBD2	CASSSSGTSRYEQYF	TGTGCCAGCAGCTCGAGTGGGACTAGCCGATACGAGCAGTACTTC
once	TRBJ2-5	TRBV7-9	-	CASTAGQRETQYF	TGTGCCAGCACCGCCGGACAGAGGGAGACCCAGTACTTC
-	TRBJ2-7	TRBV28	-	CASSLNSGYEQYF	TGTGCCAGCAGTTTAAACTCAGGTTACGAGCAGTACTTC
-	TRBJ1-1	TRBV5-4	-	CASSPTGENTEAFF	TGTGCCAGCAGCCCGACGGGGGAGAACACTGAAGCTTTCTTT
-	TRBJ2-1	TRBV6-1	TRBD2	CASSEGSGSGYEQFF	TGTGCCAGCAGTGAAGGTAGCGGGAGTGGGTATGAGCAGTTCTTC
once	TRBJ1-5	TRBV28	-	CASRQQGNQPQHF	TGTGCCAGCAGGCAGCAGGGGAATCAGCCCCAGCATTTT
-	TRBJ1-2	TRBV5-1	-	CASSLVFPAEDGYTF	TGCGCCAGCAGCTTGGTTTTTCCGGCGGAGGATGGCTACACCTTC
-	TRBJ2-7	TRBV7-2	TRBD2	CASSAGASGGYEQYF	TGTGCCAGCAGCGCCGGGGCTAGCGGGGGCTACGAGCAGTACTTC
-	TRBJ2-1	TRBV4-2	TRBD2	CASSQDGTSGYNEQFF	TGTGCCAGCAGCCAAGATGGGACTAGCGGCTACAATGAGCAGTTCTTC
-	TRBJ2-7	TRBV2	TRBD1	CASSGSGTGNYEQYF	TGTGCCAGCAGTGGATCCGGGACAGGGAATTACGAGCAGTACTTC
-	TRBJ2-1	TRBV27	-	CASSLSEGATNNEQFF	TGTGCCAGCAGTTTATCTGAAGGGGCTACTAACAATGAGCAGTTCTTC
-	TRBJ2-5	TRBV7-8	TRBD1	CASSSPGQQETQYF	TGTGCCAGCAGCTCACCGGGACAGCAAGAGACCCAGTACTTC
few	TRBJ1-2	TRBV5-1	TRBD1	CASSLTGGNGYTF	TGCGCCAGCAGCTTAACAGGGGGCAATGGCTACACCTTC
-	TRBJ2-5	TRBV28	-	CASSLWEIQETQYF	TGTGCCAGCAGTTTATGGGAGATCCAAGAGACCCAGTACTTC
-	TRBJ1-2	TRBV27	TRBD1	CASSAWDRGTGYTF	TGTGCCAGCAGTGCCTGGGACAGGGGGACTGGCTACACCTTC
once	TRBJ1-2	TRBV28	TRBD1	CASSSADRVGSVYGYTF	TGTGCCAGCAGCTCCGCCGACAGGGTGGGGTCGGTTTATGGCTACACCTTC